A selection of T cell receptor beta chains follows, all from one sample in a study of blood T cell repertoires in COVID-19. Some clones are missing from TCRdb's copy, which holds only in-frame ones; the method was immunoSEQ multiplex PCR. Here the sample spans just over 250,000 clones, 75% to 95% being singletons. Sequencing was performed on peripheral blood. The receptors shown here come from a young adult with COVID-19, enrolled during active disease. Both conserved end residues are trimmed from each CDR3. Each record gives: V gene, CDR3 protein.

v_call: TRBV7-9
cdr3_aa: ASSLVENEKLF

v_call: TRBV18
cdr3_aa: ASSVNRGPSTNEKLF

v_call: TRBV30
cdr3_aa: AWSDGQSFSQLF

v_call: TRBV24-1
cdr3_aa: ATSERGAFGYT

v_call: TRBV28
cdr3_aa: ASSSGFQPQH

v_call: TRBV29-1
cdr3_aa: SARAPSSYEQY

v_call: TRBV7-9
cdr3_aa: ASSLVQGWSEQF

v_call: TRBV2
cdr3_aa: ASSESRDTSPLH

v_call: TRBV15
cdr3_aa: ATRVGTGTGEKLF

v_call: TRBV3-1/TRBV3-2
cdr3_aa: ASSQDRRGRGYNEQF

v_call: TRBV6-5
cdr3_aa: ASSYSSGSEAF

v_call: TRBV29-1
cdr3_aa: SAPGTPKYNEQF

v_call: TRBV3-1/TRBV3-2
cdr3_aa: ASSPRDSEKLF

v_call: TRBV7-9
cdr3_aa: ASSSKTGPEKLF

v_call: TRBV6-5
cdr3_aa: ASGRLDSGYNEQF

v_call: TRBV29-1
cdr3_aa: SVEVRVGYAF

v_call: TRBV5-4
cdr3_aa: ASSFEVAYEQY

v_call: TRBV3-1/TRBV3-2
cdr3_aa: ASSQDRPFSGANVLT

v_call: TRBV11-2
cdr3_aa: AGGGGPYNEQF

v_call: TRBV19
cdr3_aa: ASSISGMSNQPQH

v_call: TRBV5-1
cdr3_aa: ASSSSGGNTEAF

v_call: TRBV3-1/TRBV3-2
cdr3_aa: ASSQASELDTQY

v_call: TRBV5-1
cdr3_aa: ASSSGGALSEQY

v_call: TRBV7-8
cdr3_aa: ASSLEEGSPQH

v_call: TRBV24-1
cdr3_aa: ATSDRTPGGFSDEQF

v_call: TRBV5-1
cdr3_aa: ASRDSNEKLF

v_call: TRBV29-1
cdr3_aa: SVEDIQDSPSYNEQF

v_call: TRBV28
cdr3_aa: ASHTGRMNTEAF

v_call: TRBV24-1
cdr3_aa: ATSGYPTVGSGRGGTDTQY

v_call: TRBV18
cdr3_aa: ASSPLTGEKLF

v_call: TRBV27
cdr3_aa: ASSSGQGLNEQY

v_call: TRBV5-1
cdr3_aa: ASSSTGEKLF

v_call: TRBV5-4
cdr3_aa: ASLRQSSGANVLT

v_call: TRBV5-4
cdr3_aa: ASSLEVAGPWGEQF

v_call: TRBV4-1
cdr3_aa: ASSQDDRDRGRNTEAF

v_call: TRBV3-1/TRBV3-2
cdr3_aa: ASSFRQLADSYEQY

v_call: TRBV5-4
cdr3_aa: ASSLWSLAGGRAYNEQF

v_call: TRBV24-1
cdr3_aa: ATSDSLGMWEAEAF

v_call: TRBV4-1
cdr3_aa: ASSHPSMDIQY

v_call: TRBV5-1
cdr3_aa: ASSWPLGTGSSSGANVLT

v_call: TRBV7-2
cdr3_aa: ASSFYGNSPLH

v_call: TRBV7-7
cdr3_aa: ASSRGTGGYEQY

v_call: TRBV5-4
cdr3_aa: ASSSEGLAGTDTQY

v_call: TRBV27
cdr3_aa: ASSLWGRNSLEPQH

v_call: TRBV11-2
cdr3_aa: ASSFGLAGGGMETQY

v_call: TRBV30
cdr3_aa: AWSRDRPYEQY

v_call: TRBV11-3
cdr3_aa: ASSLGLAGATDTQY

v_call: TRBV11-2
cdr3_aa: ASSWDRRAGELF

v_call: TRBV7-3
cdr3_aa: ASSLGLSPWSDTQY

v_call: TRBV15
cdr3_aa: ATSRDLSSPILYEQY

v_call: TRBV2
cdr3_aa: ASLNGQKNTEAF

v_call: TRBV4-1
cdr3_aa: ANKRGRYEQY

v_call: TRBV11-2
cdr3_aa: ASSRGNNSPLH

v_call: TRBV7-9
cdr3_aa: ASSLAPIGQGWNYEQY

v_call: TRBV29-1
cdr3_aa: SAAGGTMQY

v_call: TRBV6-6
cdr3_aa: ASSYTRDTQY

v_call: TRBV20-1
cdr3_aa: SASGLASVYEQY

v_call: TRBV5-4
cdr3_aa: ASSSLKVAGVEQF

v_call: TRBV7-8
cdr3_aa: ASSLQGASEGYT